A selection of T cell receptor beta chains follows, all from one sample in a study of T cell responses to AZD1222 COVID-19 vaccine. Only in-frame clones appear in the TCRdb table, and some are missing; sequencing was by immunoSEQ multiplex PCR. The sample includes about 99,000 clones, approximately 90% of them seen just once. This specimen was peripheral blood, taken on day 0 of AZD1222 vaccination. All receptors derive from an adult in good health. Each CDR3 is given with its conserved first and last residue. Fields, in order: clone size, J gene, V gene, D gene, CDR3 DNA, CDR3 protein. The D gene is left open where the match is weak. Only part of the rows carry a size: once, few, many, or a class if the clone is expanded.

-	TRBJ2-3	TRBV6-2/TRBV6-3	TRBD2	TGTGCCAGCAGTTTTCTAGCGGGTTACACAGATACGCAGTATTTT	CASSFLAGYTDTQYF
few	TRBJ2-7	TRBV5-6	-	TGTGCCAGCAGCTTGAGGGGGAAGGTAAGCTCCTACGAGCAGTACTTC	CASSLRGKVSSYEQYF
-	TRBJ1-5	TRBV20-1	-	TGCAGTGCTAGTATGTCTGCCGTTAATCAGCCCCAGCATTTT	CSASMSAVNQPQHF
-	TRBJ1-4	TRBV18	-	TGTGCCAGCTCACCACCATATGGGCCTGATGAAAAACTGTTTTTT	CASSPPYGPDEKLFF
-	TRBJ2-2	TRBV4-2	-	TGTGCCAGCAGCGAGACCGATTTTAACACCGGGGAGCTGTTTTTT	CASSETDFNTGELFF
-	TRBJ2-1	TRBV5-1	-	TGCGCCAGCAGCTTGGCTGGGCCCCCTAGGGATGAGCAGTTCTTC	CASSLAGPPRDEQFF
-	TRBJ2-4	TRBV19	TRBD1	TGTGCCAGTAGTATATCAGGACAGGGAGCCAAAAACATTCAGTACTTC	CASSISGQGAKNIQYF
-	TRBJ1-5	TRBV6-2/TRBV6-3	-	TGTGCCAGCAGTTCCCTAACAGGGTCGAGCAATCAGCCCCAGCATTTT	CASSSLTGSSNQPQHF
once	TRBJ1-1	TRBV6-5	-	TGTGCCAGCAGTTACTCAAGGTTCGGTAAGAACACTGAAGCTTTCTTT	CASSYSRFGKNTEAFF
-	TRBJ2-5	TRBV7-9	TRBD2	TGTGCCAGCAGCTTGCTAGCGGGGGGGCAAGAGACCCAGTACTTC	CASSLLAGGQETQYF
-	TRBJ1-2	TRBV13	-	TGTGCCAGCAGCTTAGGGACAGGAGGGCCCGTTGGATCCGATGGCTACACCTTC	CASSLGTGGPVGSDGYTF
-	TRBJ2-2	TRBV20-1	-	TGCAGTGGGAGTCGGGCCGGGGAGCTGTTTTTT	CSGSRAGELFF
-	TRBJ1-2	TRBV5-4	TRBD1	TGTGCCAGCAGCCAAGACAGGGGGCGTGGCTACACCTTC	CASSQDRGRGYTF
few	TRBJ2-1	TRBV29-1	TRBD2	TGCAGCGTTGAAGTAAACAGCGGGGGGGCAGATGAGCAGTTCTTC	CSVEVNSGGADEQFF
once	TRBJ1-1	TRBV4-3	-	TGCGCCAGCAGCCAAGATTTGGTGAACACTGAAGCTTTCTTT	CASSQDLVNTEAFF
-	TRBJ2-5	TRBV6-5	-	TGTGCCTGCGGCGCTTGGGCGGAGACCCAGTACTTC	CACGAWAETQYF
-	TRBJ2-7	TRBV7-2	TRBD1	TGTGCCAGCAGCTCAGGGGGCTTTCTCTACGAGCAGTACTTC	CASSSGGFLYEQYF
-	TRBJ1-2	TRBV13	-	TGTGCCAGCAGCTACGGGGGCGCTAACTATGGCTACACCTTC	CASSYGGANYGYTF
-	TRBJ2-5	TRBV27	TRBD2	TGTGCCAGCAGTTTAAACGCGGGACTAGCGGACCAAGAGACCCAGTACTTC	CASSLNAGLADQETQYF
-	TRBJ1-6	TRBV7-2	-	TGTGCCAGCAGCTTAAAGGCCAGACTTTCACCCCTCCACTTT	CASSLKARLSPLHF
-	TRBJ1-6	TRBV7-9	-	TGTGCCGGGATGGACAGCTCCCAATCACCCCTCCACTTT	CAGMDSSQSPLHF
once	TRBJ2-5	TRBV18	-	TGTGCCAGCTCACCACCAGGTCGGGGACGGCTCCAAGAGACCCAGTACTTC	CASSPPGRGRLQETQYF
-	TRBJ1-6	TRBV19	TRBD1	TGTGCCAGTAGTATAGCCACGGGACAGGGGGCGCCGGGCTCCTATAATTCACCCCTCCACTTT	CASSIATGQGAPGSYNSPLHF
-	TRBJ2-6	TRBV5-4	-	TGTGCCAGCAGCTTGGAGGGTCCTGGGGCCAACGTCCTGACTTTC	CASSLEGPGANVLTF
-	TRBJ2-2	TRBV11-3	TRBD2	TGTGCCAGCAGCTTACCAGGGAGGGGCACCGGGGAGCTGTTTTTT	CASSLPGRGTGELFF
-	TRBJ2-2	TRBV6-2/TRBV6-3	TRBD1	TGTGCCAGCAGTAGCCCCCGGACAGGGTTAACCGGGGAGCTGTTTTTT	CASSSPRTGLTGELFF
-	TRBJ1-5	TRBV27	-	TGTGCCAGCAGACAGGGAACATATAGCAATCAGCCCCAGCATTTT	CASRQGTYSNQPQHF
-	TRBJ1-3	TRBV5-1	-	TGCGCCAGCAGCTTGGAGGGGGGGTCGCACACCATATATTTT	CASSLEGGSHTIYF
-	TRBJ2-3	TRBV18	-	TGTGCCAGCTCACCCCTGGACACAGATACGCAGTATTTT	CASSPLDTDTQYF